A single sample gave rise to the 30 T cell receptor beta chains below, sequenced in a study of cytomegalovirus exposure and HLA in healthy donors. Assay: immunoSEQ multiplex PCR; the TCRdb copy retains only in-frame clones and omits some. The table lists 100,000 or so clones, around 87% of them singletons. Material: PBMCs. Receptors were obtained from a woman aged 18-29 years in good health and CMV-seropositive.

This clone is a singleton in its sample. The chain joins TRBV19 to TRBJ1-2; 8 bases map to TRBD1. Trimming removed 5 bases from V and 2 bases from J; junction bases left unmatched: 13. The CDR3 is made up of 17 amino acids. Germline CDR1 LNHDA, CDR2 SQIVND (reference sequence). Written as DNA, the CDR3 is TGTGCCAGTAGTGTCAGGGGGCGCGAGCTTCCGAACTATGGCTACACCTTC. Protein: CASSVRGRELPNYGYTF.

The chain has TRBV7-3 and TRBJ2-1; 8 nucleotides agree with TRBD2. J lost 8 bases, V lost 6 bases, and 9 bases had no gene match. Germline values: CDR1 SGHTA, CDR2 FQGTGA. This CDR3 comprises 14 residues. The CDR3 loop reads CASSYSGVGDEQFF. CDR3 sequence (DNA): TGTGCCAGCAGTTATAGCGGGGTGGGCGATGAGCAGTTCTTC.

This chain joins TRBV7-9 and TRBJ1-2, with D possibly being TRBD1 (6 bases). V was trimmed by 6 bases and J by 3 bases, leaving 14 bases between them. This CDR3 is 14 amino acids long. Germline lookup yields CDR1 SEHNR and CDR2 FQNEAQ (reference sequence). In nucleotides, the CDR3 is TGTGCCAGCAGGGACGGTCGGACAGACTATGGCTACACCTTC. Its translation is CASRDGRTDYGYTF.

V usage is TRBV7-3 and J usage is TRBJ2-2, with 9 bases that match TRBD2. J lost 5 bases, V lost 5 bases, and 3 bases had no gene match. Germline values: CDR1 SGHTA, CDR2 FQGTGA. The CDR3 runs to 14 residues. The CDR3 here is CASSPAGGTGELFF. CDR3 DNA: TGTGCCAGCAGCCCAGCGGGAGGTACCGGGGAGCTGTTTTTT.

The V gene is TRBV5-1, the J gene TRBJ2-1; 7 bases align to TRBD2. J was trimmed by 6 bases and V by 3 bases; bases with no gene match: 15. Germline V gene lookup returns CDR1 SGHRS and CDR2 YFSETQ. The CDR3 sequence is 17 residues long. The CDR3 region is CASSSAGGGKGRNEQFF. For the CDR3, the DNA is TGCGCCAGCAGCTCCGCTGGGGGGGGGAAGGGTCGCAATGAGCAGTTCTTC.

This chain connects TRBV6-5 to TRBJ2-5; D is ambiguous. Germline lookup yields CDR1 MNHEY and CDR2 SVGAGI. Trimming cost V 2 bases and J 4 bases, with 14 bases left between them. The CDR3 covers 15 residues. CDR3: CASSYLTSSGETQYF. CDR3 DNA sequence: TGTGCCAGCAGTTACCTGACAAGTAGTGGAGAGACCCAGTACTTC.

This clone appeared once. The rearrangement joins TRBV19 to TRBJ2-1; possible D gene TRBD2, 6 bases. The V and J ends lost 3 bases and 7 bases respectively, with 10 bases between them. The germline gives CDR1 LNHDA, CDR2 SQIVND (reference sequence). CDR3 length: 13 amino acids. The CDR3 DNA sequence: TGTGCCAGTAGTATCGCGGGAACGAATGAGCAGTTCTTC. This sequence encodes CASSIAGTNEQFF.

The V call is TRBV28, the J call TRBJ1-2; tentative D call: TRBD1 (6 bases). V was trimmed by 4 bases and J by 7 bases, leaving 13 bases between them. The CDR3 loop spans 13 amino acids. Germline V lookup: CDR1 MDHEN, CDR2 SYDVKM. The CDR3 nucleotides are TGTGCCAGCAGTTCTCCCCACAGGGTTGGCTACACCTTC. Protein product: CASSSPHRVGYTF.

The V and J genes are TRBV6-5 and TRBJ1-4, with TRBD1 matching over 8 bases. Germline V gene lookup returns CDR1 MNHEY and CDR2 SVGAGI. The CDR3 extends over 16 amino acids. J was trimmed by 8 bases and V by 2 bases; bases with no gene match: 10. The CDR3: CASSYLWTGKPEKLFF. CDR3 coding DNA: TGTGCCAGCAGTTACCTCTGGACAGGGAAGCCCGAAAAACTGTTTTTT.

This clone was recorded only once. V and J are TRBV5-1 and TRBJ1-1; possible D gene TRBD1, 5 bases. This CDR3 is 16 amino acids long. V lost 0 bases and J lost 0, with 12 bases in between. Germline values: CDR1 SGHRS, CDR2 YFSETQ. The CDR3 sequence is CASSLGWGSLNTEAFF. The DNA of the CDR3 is TGCGCCAGCAGCTTGGGTTGGGGCAGTCTGAACACTGAAGCTTTCTTT.

The V gene is TRBV7-9, the J gene TRBJ2-5; 8 bases fit TRBD2. The CDR3 runs to 15 residues. The V gene's germline CDR1 is SEHNR and CDR2 FQNEAQ (reference sequence). V trimming: 2 bases; J trimming: 3 bases; junction bases outside the gene matches: 5. CDR3 region: CASSLSLAGKETQYF. CDR3 nucleotides: TGTGCCAGCAGCTTAAGCCTAGCGGGTAAAGAGACCCAGTACTTC.

The chain employs TRBV5-8 and TRBJ1-1; D uncertain. This CDR3 contains 13 residues. Per germline, CDR1 SGHTS and CDR2 YDEGEE. Trimming took off 4 bases at V and 1 base at J, with 8 bases between the two ends. The CDR3 coding sequence is TGTGCCAGCAGCCCCTCTTGGAACACTGAAGCTTTCTTT. This encodes CASSPSWNTEAFF.

The rearrangement uses TRBV25-1 and TRBJ1-3; D might be TRBD1 (5 bases). The V gene lost 1 base and the J gene lost 4 bases, with 14 bases spanning the gap. The CDR3 spans 16 residues. The germline V gene has CDR1 MGHDK and CDR2 SYGVNS. The CDR3, as DNA: TGTGCCAGCAGTGAATCGGGGGGAACAGGAGGAAACACCATATATTTT. It codes for CASSESGGTGGNTIYF.

The rearrangement links TRBV6-5 to TRBJ2-7; D unresolved. CDR3 length equals 12 residues. Trimming shortened V by 5 bases and J by 5 bases, and 10 bases separated the two germline ends. Germline loops: CDR1 MNHEY, CDR2 SVGAGI. CDR3: CASSQERHEQYF. The CDR3 region has the DNA TGTGCCAGCAGTCAAGAGCGCCACGAGCAGTACTTC.

This sequence joins TRBV2 and TRBJ1-2, with a tentative D call TRBD1 (5 bases). The CDR3 length is 11 residues. The V end was cut by 6 bases, the J end by 6 bases, with 8 bases between. The germline CDR1 and CDR2 sequences are SNHLY and FYNNEI. The CDR3 nucleotides read TGTGCCAGCAGGGAGACAGATGGCTACACCTTC. It encodes CASRETDGYTF. Full variable domain (outside the CDR3, taken from reference TRBV2 and TRBJ1-2): EPEVTQTPSHQVTQMGQEVILRCVPISNHLYFYWYRQILGQKVEFLVSFYNNEISEKSEIFDDQFSVERPDGSNFTLKIRSTKLEDSAMYFCASRETDGYTFGSGTRLTVV.

This sequence joins TRBV5-8 and TRBJ2-7, with D possibly TRBD1 on 6 matching bases. V was shortened by 0 bases and J by 2 bases, with 9 bases between the two germline ends. Germline V gene data show CDR1 as SGHTS and CDR2 as YDEGEE. The CDR3 is made up of 14 amino acids. CDR3 coding DNA: TGTGCCAGCAGCTTGGCTGGACAGACCTACGAGCAGTACTTC. It encodes CASSLAGQTYEQYF.

CDR3 DNA: TGTGCCAGCTCACCGAAGGGGGGAAACACCATATATTTT. Its translation is CASSPKGGNTIYF. J is TRBJ1-3 and V is TRBV18; D possibly corresponds to TRBD1 (5 bases). Trimming shortened V by 3 bases and J by 4 bases, and 7 bases separated the two germline ends. Germline V gene data show CDR1 as KGHSH and CDR2 as LQKENI. The CDR3 is 13 residues long.

The chain is built from TRBV10-3 and TRBJ1-6; D is perhaps TRBD1 (5 bases). Trimming left V 3 bases short and J 14 bases short, with 11 bases between. CDR3 size: 12 residues. The germline CDR1 and CDR2 sequences are ENHRY and SYGVKD. CDR3 loop: CAISETGESLHF. The CDR3, as DNA: TGTGCCATCAGTGAAACGGGGGAATCCCTCCACTTT.

The V gene is TRBV5-1, the J gene TRBJ2-2; 9 bases are a match to TRBD1. The CDR3 is 16 amino acids. V shed 9 bases and J 4 bases; nucleotides not matched to a gene: 13. Germline V gives CDR1 SGHRS, CDR2 YFSETQ. CDR3 loop: CATTQLPGQGTGELFF. The CDR3, as DNA: TGCGCCACAACCCAACTGCCGGGACAGGGCACCGGGGAGCTGTTTTTT.

The rearrangement links TRBV15 to TRBJ1-5; D is perhaps TRBD1 (6 bases). The CDR3 loop spans 16 amino acids. The ends were cut back, 8 bases at V and 0 bases at J, with 17 bases in the middle. Germline CDR1 reads LNHNV; CDR2 reads YYDKDF (reference sequence). DNA for the CDR3: TGTGCCACCGAGGGAGGGGGGGGTTTTAGCAATCAGCCCCAGCATTTT. This codes for CATEGGGGFSNQPQHF.

CDR3 in DNA: TGTGCCAGCAGCTCCCCGGGCAGGGGAGGGGACTATGGCTACACCTTC. Protein: CASSSPGRGGDYGYTF. J is TRBJ1-2 and V is TRBV5-4; tentatively, D is TRBD1 (6 bases). Trimming pared 3 bases from V and 3 bases from J, leaving 18 bases between. Germline CDR1 and CDR2: SGHNT and YYREEE (reference sequence). The CDR3 loop spans 16 amino acids.

The chain combines TRBV10-1 with TRBJ1-1; D unclear. The CDR3 extends over 13 amino acids. Trimming cost V 4 bases and J 4 bases, with 10 bases left between them. The V gene's germline CDR1 is WNHNN and CDR2 SYGVQD (reference sequence). In DNA form, the CDR3 reads TGCGCCAGCAGTGGGAGGCGTCGCACTGAAGCTTTCTTT. Translated: CASSGRRRTEAFF.

The rearrangement joins TRBV5-5 to TRBJ2-7, with TRBD1 as a possible D gene (5 bases). CDR1 and CDR2 (germline): SGHKS, YYEKEE (reference sequence). The CDR3 sequence is 15 residues long. V lost 0 bases and J 0 bases, leaving 10 bases between the germline ends. The CDR3 nucleotides are TGTGCCAGCAGCTTGGGGGGCTTTTCCTCCTACGAGCAGTACTTC. It encodes CASSLGGFSSYEQYF. Combining the CDR3 with reference TRBV5-5 and TRBJ2-7 gives the whole variable domain DAGVTQSPTHLIKTRGQQVTLRCSPISGHKSVSWYQQVLGQGPQFIFQYYEKEERGRGNFPDRFSARQFPNYSSELNVNALLLGDSALYLCASSLGGFSSYEQYFGPGTRLTVT.

To note about this clone: Mismatch with germline at one junction end may stem from a read error. The chain carries TRBV7-9 and TRBJ2-7; D is ambiguous. This CDR3 region has 12 residues. Germline V gene lookup returns CDR1 SEHNR and CDR2 FQNEAQ (reference sequence). CDR3 sequence reads: CASSPPQAGSHF. DNA of the CDR3: TGTGCCAGCAGCCCCCCTCAGGCAGGATCTCACTTC.

The chain links TRBV2 to TRBJ1-6; possible D gene TRBD1, 6 bases. This CDR3 contains 17 residues. Germline CDR1 SNHLY, CDR2 FYNNEI. V was shortened by 11 bases and J by 1 base, with 21 bases between the two germline ends. The DNA of the CDR3 is TGTGCCGGCCAATCACAGGGTTTGGGTTCCTATAATTCACCCCTCCACTTT. Its translation is CAGQSQGLGSYNSPLHF.

Points on this clone: The same CDR3 also results from other DNA sequences found in this sample. This chain connects TRBV7-9 to TRBJ2-7, with 8 bases that match TRBD1. Germline V gene data show CDR1 as SEHNR and CDR2 as FQNEAQ (reference sequence). The CDR3 extends over 15 amino acids. Trimming took 1 base from V and 3 from J; bases not matched to a gene: 5. The CDR3 DNA reads as TGTGCCAGCAGCTTAGGTACAGGGGGAGGCTACGAGCAGTACTTC. Residues: CASSLGTGGGYEQYF.

This chain joins TRBV28 and TRBJ2-5; 11 nucleotides line up with TRBD2. The germline V gene encodes CDR1 MDHEN and CDR2 SYDVKM. The CDR3 extends over 22 amino acids. Trimming removed 3 bases from V and 1 base from J; junction bases left unmatched: 22. The chain's CDR3 is CASSFHLRFIAGGPYLQETQYF. CDR3 sequence (DNA): TGTGCCAGCAGTTTCCATCTAAGATTTATAGCGGGGGGGCCGTATCTCCAAGAGACCCAGTACTTC.

The chain recombines TRBV7-6 with TRBJ2-2; 9 nucleotides line up with TRBD1. The CDR3 runs 17 residues. Germline V gene sequence: CDR1 SGHVS, CDR2 FNYEAQ. The junction had 9 bases not matched to a gene; V was cut back by 1 base and J by 6 bases. The CDR3 reads CASSLVTPGTGSGELFF. CDR3 in DNA: TGTGCCAGCAGCTTAGTAACACCCGGGACAGGGTCCGGGGAGCTGTTTTTT.

The chain employs TRBV6-6 and TRBJ2-5; 7 bases map to TRBD1. Germline loops: CDR1 MNHNY, CDR2 SVGAGI (reference sequence). The junction had 2 bases not matched to a gene; V was cut back by 4 bases and J by 3 bases. The CDR3 has 13 amino acids. The CDR3 here is CASSSTGEETQYF. As DNA, the CDR3 is TGTGCCAGCAGTTCTACAGGGGAAGAGACCCAGTACTTC.

This clone was found once. The rearrangement links TRBV4-2 to TRBJ1-5; TRBD1 matches at 8 bases. V lost 1 base and J lost 4; bases outside the gene matches: 6. The CDR3 runs 16 residues. Looked up from germline, CDR1 is LGHNA and CDR2 is YNFKEQ. CDR3 sequence: CASSQVTGGGNQPQHF. As DNA, the CDR3 is TGTGCCAGCAGCCAAGTTACAGGGGGTGGAAATCAGCCCCAGCATTTT.